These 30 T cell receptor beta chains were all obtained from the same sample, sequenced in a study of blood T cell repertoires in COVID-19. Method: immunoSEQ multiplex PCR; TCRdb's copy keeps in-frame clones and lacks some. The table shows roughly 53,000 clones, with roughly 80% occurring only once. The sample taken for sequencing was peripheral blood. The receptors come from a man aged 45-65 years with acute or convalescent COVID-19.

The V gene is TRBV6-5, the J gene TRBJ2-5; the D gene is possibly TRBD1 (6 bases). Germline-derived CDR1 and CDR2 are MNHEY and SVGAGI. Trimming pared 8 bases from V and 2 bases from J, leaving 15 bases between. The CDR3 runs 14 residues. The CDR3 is CASGLTGKQETQYF. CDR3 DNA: TGTGCCAGCGGGCTAACAGGGAAACAAGAGACCCAGTACTTC.

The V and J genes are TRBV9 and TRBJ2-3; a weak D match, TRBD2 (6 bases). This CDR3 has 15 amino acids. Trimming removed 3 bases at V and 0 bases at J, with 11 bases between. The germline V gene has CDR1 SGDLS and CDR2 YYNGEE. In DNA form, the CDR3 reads TGTGCCAGCAGCGGTAGCGGTCCTAGCACAGATACGCAGTATTTT. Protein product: CASSGSGPSTDTQYF.

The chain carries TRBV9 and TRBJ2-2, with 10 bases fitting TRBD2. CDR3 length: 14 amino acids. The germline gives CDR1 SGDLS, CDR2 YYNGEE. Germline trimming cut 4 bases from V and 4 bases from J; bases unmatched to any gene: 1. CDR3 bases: TGTGCCAGCAGCAGCGGGGGGGGCACCGGGGAGCTGTTTTTT. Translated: CASSSGGGTGELFF. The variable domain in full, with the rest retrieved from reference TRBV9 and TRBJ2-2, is DSGVTQTPKHLITATGQRVTLRCSPRSGDLSVYWYQQSLDQGLQFLIQYYNGEERAKGNILERFSAQQFPDLHSELNLSSLELGDSALYFCASSSGGGTGELFFGEGSRLTVL.

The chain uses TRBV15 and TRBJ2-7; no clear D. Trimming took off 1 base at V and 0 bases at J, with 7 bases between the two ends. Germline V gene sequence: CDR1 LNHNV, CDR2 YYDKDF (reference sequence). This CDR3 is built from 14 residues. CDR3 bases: TGTGCCACCAGCAGAGGATCCAGCTCCTACGAGCAGTACTTC. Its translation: CATSRGSSSYEQYF.

The CDR3: CASSLDTPGANVLTF. The CDR3 region has the DNA TGCGCCAGCAGCCTTGACACTCCTGGGGCCAACGTCCTGACTTTC. The chain has TRBV5-1 and TRBJ2-6; no firm D call. The V and J ends lost 4 bases and 2 bases respectively, with 10 bases between them. CDR1 SGHRS and CDR2 YFSETQ come from the germline V gene. The CDR3 has 15 residues.

CDR3 bases: TGTGCCAGCACAAGGGACAGGGGGACTGAAGCTTTCTTT. Translated: CASTRDRGTEAFF. This chain uses TRBV18 with TRBJ1-1; TRBD1 matches at 11 bases. V dropped 8 bases and J dropped 5; count of bases not matched to a gene: 4. Germline lookup yields CDR1 KGHSH and CDR2 LQKENI. CDR3 length equals 13 residues.

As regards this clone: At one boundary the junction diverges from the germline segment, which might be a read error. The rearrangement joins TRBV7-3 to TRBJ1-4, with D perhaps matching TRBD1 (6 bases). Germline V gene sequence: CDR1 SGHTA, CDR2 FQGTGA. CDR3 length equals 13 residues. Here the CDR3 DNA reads TGTGCCAGCAGCGTAACCGACAGGGAAAAACTGTTTTTT. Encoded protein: CASSVTDREKLFF.

The CDR3 nucleotides read TGTGCCAGCAGCTTGGGTTTGAGCCGGTCGGGACTAGGAGAGCAGTACTTC. Translated, it gives CASSLGLSRSGLGEQYF. The chain links TRBV5-4 to TRBJ2-7; 8 bases map to TRBD2. CDR3 length: 17 amino acids. J was trimmed by 7 bases and V by 0 bases; bases with no gene match: 15. CDR1 SGHNT and CDR2 YYREEE come from the germline V gene (reference sequence).

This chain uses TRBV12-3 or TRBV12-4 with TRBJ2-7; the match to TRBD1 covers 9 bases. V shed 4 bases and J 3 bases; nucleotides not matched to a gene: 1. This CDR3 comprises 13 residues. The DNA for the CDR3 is TGTGCCAGCAGTTGGGACAGGGACTACGAGCAGTACTTC. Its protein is CASSWDRDYEQYF.

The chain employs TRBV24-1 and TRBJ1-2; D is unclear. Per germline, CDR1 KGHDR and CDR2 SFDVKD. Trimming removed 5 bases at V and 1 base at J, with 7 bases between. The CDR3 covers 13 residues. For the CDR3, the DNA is TGTGCCACCAGTGTCGGTTTTAACTATGGCTACACCTTC. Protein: CATSVGFNYGYTF.

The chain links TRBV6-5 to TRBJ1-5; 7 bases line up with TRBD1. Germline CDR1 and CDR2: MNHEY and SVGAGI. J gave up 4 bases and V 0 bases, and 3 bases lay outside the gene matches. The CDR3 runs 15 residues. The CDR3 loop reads CASSYSGTENQPQHF. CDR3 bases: TGTGCCAGCAGTTACTCCGGGACAGAGAATCAGCCCCAGCATTTT.

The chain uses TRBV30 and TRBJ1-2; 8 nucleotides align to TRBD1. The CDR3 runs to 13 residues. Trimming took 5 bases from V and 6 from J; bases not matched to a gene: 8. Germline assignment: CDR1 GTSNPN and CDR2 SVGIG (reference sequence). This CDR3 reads CAWGRKQGDGYTF. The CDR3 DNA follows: TGTGCCTGGGGACGGAAACAGGGGGATGGCTACACCTTC. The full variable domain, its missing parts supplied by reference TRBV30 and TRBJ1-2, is SQTIHQWPATLVQPVGSPLSLECTVEGTSNPNLYWYRQAAGRGLQLLFYSVGIGQISSEVPQNLSASRPQDRQFILSSKKLLLSDSGFYLCAWGRKQGDGYTFGSGTRLTVV.

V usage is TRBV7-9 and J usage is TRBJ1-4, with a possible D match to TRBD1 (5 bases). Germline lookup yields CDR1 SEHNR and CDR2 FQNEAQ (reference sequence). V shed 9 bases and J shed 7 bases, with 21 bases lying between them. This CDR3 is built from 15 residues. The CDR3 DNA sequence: TGTGCCAGTACCAGGGCAGACATAGGTAGTGAAAAACTGTTTTTT. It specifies CASTRADIGSEKLFF.

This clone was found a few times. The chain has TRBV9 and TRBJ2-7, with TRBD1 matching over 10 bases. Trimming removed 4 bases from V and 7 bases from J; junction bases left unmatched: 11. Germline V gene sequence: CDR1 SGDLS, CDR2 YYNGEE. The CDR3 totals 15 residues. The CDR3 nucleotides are TGTGCCAGCAGCCTCTTAGGGGGACAGGGGCGGGAGCAGTACTTC. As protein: CASSLLGGQGREQYF. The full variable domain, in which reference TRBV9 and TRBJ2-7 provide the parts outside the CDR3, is DSGVTQTPKHLITATGQRVTLRCSPRSGDLSVYWYQQSLDQGLQFLIQYYNGEERAKGNILERFSAQQFPDLHSELNLSSLELGDSALYFCASSLLGGQGREQYFGPGTRLTVT.

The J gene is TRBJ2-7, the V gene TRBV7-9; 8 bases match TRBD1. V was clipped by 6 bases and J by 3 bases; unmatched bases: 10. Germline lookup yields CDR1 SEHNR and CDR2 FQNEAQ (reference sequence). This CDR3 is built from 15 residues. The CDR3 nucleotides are TGTGCCAGCAGTCGAAGGGGACAGGCCAACTACGAGCAGTACTTC. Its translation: CASSRRGQANYEQYF.

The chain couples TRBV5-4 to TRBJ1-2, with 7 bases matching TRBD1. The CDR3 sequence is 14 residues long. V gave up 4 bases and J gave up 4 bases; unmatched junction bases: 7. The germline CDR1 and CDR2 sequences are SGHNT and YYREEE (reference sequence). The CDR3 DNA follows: TGTGCCAGCAGCACGGGACAGCCCGTCTATGGCTACACCTTC. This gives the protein CASSTGQPVYGYTF.

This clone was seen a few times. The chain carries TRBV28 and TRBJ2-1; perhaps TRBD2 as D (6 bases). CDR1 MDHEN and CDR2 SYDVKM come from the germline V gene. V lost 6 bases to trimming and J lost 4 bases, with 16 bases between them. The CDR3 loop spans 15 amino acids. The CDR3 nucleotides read TGTGCCAGCAGCCGAATGAGCGGGTCTTACAATGAGCAGTTCTTC. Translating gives CASSRMSGSYNEQFF.

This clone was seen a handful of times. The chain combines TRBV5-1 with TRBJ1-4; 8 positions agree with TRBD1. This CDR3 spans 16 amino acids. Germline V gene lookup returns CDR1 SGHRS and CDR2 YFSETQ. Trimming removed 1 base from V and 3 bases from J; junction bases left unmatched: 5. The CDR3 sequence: CASSLLPGQANEKLFF. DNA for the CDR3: TGCGCCAGCAGCTTGCTACCGGGACAGGCTAATGAAAAACTGTTTTTT.

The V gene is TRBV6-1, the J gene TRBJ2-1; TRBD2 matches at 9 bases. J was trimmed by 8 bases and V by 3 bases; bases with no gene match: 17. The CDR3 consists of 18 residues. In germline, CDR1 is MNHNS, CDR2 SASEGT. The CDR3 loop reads CASSDLFLLAGWPDEQFF. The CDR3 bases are TGTGCCAGCAGTGACCTCTTTCTTCTAGCGGGATGGCCCGATGAGCAGTTCTTC.

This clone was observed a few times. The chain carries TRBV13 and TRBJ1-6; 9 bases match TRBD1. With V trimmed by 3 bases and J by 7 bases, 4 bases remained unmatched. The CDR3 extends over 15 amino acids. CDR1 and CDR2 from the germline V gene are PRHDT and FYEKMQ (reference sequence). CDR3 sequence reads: CASSLGQGENSPLHF. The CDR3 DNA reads TGTGCCAGCAGCTTGGGACAGGGCGAAAATTCACCCCTCCACTTT.

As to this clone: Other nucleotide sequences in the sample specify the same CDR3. The CDR3 nucleotides read TGTGCCAGCAGCTTACCCCGGGGACTAGCGGGAGGGTCCTACGAGCAGTACTTC. It codes for CASSLPRGLAGGSYEQYF. V gene TRBV7-2 combines with J gene TRBJ2-7, with 16 bases lining up with TRBD2. The J segment lost 1 base and the V segment lost 2 bases, leaving 5 bases of the junction unmatched. The germline V gene encodes CDR1 SGHTA and CDR2 FQGNSA. CDR3 size: 18 residues.

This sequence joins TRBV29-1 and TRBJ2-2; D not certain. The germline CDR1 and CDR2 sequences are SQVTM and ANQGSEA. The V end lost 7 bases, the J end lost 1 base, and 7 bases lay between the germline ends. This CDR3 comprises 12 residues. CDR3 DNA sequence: TGCAGCGGATACAGGAACACCGGGGAGCTGTTTTTT. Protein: CSGYRNTGELFF.

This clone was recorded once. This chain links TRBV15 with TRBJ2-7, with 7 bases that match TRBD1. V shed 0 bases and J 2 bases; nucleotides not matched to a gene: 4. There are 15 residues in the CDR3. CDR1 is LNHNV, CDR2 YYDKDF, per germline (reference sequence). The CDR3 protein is CATSRDLGQAYEQYF. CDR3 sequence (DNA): TGTGCCACCAGCAGAGATCTAGGACAGGCCTACGAGCAGTACTTC.

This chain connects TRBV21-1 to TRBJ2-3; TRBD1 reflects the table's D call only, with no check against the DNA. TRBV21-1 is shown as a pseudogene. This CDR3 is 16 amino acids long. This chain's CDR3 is CASSKVQGQKTDTQYF. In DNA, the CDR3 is TGTGCCAGCAGCAAAGTTCAGGGTCAAAAGACGGATACGCAGTATTTT.

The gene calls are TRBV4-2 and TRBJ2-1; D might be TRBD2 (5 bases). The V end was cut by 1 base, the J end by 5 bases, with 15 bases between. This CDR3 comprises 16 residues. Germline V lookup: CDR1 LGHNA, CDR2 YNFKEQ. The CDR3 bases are TGTGCCAGCAGCCAAGTGTGGCTAGCAGAAAACAATGAGCAGTTCTTC. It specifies CASSQVWLAENNEQFF.

CDR3 in amino acids: CASSKNRLAGDTYEQYF. The CDR3 nucleotides are TGTGCCAGTAGTAAAAACCGACTAGCGGGCGATACCTACGAGCAGTACTTC. The chain is built from TRBV19 and TRBJ2-7, with 10 bases identical to TRBD2. With 4 bases clipped from V and 2 bases from J, the junction kept 11 bases outside the gene matches. The CDR3 sequence is 17 residues long. Germline CDR1 and CDR2: LNHDA and SQIVND (reference sequence).

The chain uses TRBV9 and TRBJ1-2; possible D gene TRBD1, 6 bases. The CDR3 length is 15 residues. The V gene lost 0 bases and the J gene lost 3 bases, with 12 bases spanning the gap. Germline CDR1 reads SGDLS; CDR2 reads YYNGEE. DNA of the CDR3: TGTGCCAGCAGCGTAGCCCCAGGGGCGGACTATGGCTACACCTTC. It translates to CASSVAPGADYGYTF.

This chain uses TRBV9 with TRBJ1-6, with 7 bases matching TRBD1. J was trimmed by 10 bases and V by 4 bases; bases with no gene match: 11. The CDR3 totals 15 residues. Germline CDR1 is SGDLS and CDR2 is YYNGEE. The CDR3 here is CASSPQPTGQSPLHF. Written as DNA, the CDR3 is TGTGCCAGCAGCCCTCAACCGACAGGGCAGTCACCCCTCCACTTT.

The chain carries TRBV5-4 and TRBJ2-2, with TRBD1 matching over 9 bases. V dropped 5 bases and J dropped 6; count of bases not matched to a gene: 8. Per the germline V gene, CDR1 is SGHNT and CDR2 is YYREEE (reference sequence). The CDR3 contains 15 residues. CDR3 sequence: CASREPGQGSGELFF. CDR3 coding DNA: TGTGCCAGCAGGGAACCGGGACAGGGATCCGGGGAGCTGTTTTTT.

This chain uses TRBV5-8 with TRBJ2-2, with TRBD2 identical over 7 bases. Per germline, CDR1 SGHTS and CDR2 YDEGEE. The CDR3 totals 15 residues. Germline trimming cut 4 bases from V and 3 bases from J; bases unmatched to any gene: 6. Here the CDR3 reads CASSVSSGYTGELFF. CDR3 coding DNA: TGTGCCAGCAGCGTATCTAGCGGCTACACCGGGGAGCTGTTTTTT.